Included here is one T cell receptor beta chain sequence, with context. The antigen is not known. This PCR relied on a set of 60 Vbeta primers and 13 Jbeta primers. Generated by immunoSEQ multiplex PCR, the TCRdb table keeps only in-frame clones and is missing some. The sample consists of 100,000 to 150,000 clones, about four fifths of them appearing once. The entry originates in a study of cytomegalovirus exposure and HLA in healthy donors. Study conclusions and caveats: Across all donors, roughly uniform sequencing depth was an assumption of the presence/absence analyses.

The germline CDR1 and CDR2 sequences are SGHKS and YYEKEE (reference sequence). The CDR3 has 14 amino acids. The V segment lost 4 bases and the J segment 2 bases; nucleotides outside the gene matches: 6. The TCR sequence derives from a man aged 18 to 29 in good health and CMV-seronegative. Sequenced material: PBMCs. The genes are TRBV5-5 and TRBJ2-7; 7 bases are a match to TRBD1. In nucleotides, the CDR3 is TGTGCCAGCAGCGCCCCGGGACAGCCCTACGAGCAGTACGTC. Translated, it gives CASSAPGQPYEQYV.